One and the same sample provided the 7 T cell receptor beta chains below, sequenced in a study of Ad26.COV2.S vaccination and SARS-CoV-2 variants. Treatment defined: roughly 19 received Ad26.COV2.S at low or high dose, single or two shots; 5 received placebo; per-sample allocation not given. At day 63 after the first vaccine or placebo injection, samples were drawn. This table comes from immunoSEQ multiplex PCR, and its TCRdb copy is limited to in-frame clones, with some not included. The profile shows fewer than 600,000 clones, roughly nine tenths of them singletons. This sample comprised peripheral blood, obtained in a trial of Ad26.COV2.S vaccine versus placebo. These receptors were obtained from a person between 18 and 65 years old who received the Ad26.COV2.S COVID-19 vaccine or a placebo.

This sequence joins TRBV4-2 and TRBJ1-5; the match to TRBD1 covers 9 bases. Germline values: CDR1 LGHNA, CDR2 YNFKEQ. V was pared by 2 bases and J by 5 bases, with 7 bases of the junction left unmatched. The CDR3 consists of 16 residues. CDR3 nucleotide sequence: TGTGCCAGCAGCCAAAAGGACAGGGGTCTAGATCAGCCCCAGCATTTT. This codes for CASSQKDRGLDQPQHF.

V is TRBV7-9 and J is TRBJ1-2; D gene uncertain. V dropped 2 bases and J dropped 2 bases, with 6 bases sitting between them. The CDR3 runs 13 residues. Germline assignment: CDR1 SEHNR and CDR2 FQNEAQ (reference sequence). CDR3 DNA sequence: TGTGCCAGCAGCTTACAGGACAACTATGGCTACACCTTC. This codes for CASSLQDNYGYTF.

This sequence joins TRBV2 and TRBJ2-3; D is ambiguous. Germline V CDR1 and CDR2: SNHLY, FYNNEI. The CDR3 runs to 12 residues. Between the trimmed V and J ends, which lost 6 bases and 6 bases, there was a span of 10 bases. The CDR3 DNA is TGTGCCAGCAGGAGAGGTTCGGATACGCAGTATTTT. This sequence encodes CASRRGSDTQYF.

The CDR3 spells CASSAGTPYGYTF. The CDR3 DNA reads as TGTGCCAGCAGCGCCGGGACCCCCTATGGCTACACCTTC. This rearrangement joins TRBV28 to TRBJ1-2; D is possibly TRBD1 (5 bases). The CDR3 extends over 13 amino acids. Trimming removed 6 bases at V and 4 bases at J, with 12 bases between. CDR1 and CDR2 (germline): MDHEN, SYDVKM.

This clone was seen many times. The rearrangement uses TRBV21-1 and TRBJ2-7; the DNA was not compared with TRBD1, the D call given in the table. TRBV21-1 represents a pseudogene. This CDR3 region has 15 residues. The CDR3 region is CASRGPSRWPYEQYF. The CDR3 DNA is TGTGCCAGCAGGGGCCCTTCCCGTTGGCCCTACGAGCAGTACTTC.

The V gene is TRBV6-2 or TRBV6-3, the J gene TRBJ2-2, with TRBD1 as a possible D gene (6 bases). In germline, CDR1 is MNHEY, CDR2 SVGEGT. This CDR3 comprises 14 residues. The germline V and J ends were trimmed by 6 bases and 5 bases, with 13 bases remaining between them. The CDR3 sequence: CASSDRFLTGELFF. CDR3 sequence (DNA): TGTGCCAGCAGCGACAGGTTCCTAACCGGGGAGCTGTTTTTT.

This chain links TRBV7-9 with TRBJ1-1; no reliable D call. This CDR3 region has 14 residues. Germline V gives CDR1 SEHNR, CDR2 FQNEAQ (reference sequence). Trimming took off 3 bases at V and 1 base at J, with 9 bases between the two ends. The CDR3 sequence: CASSFGGENTEAFF. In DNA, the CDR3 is TGTGCCAGCAGCTTCGGTGGGGAGAACACTGAAGCTTTCTTT.